The clone carrying this T cell receptor (beta chain) has a handful of counts. Documented time point: patch test 2, 6 weeks after DPC sensitization. Treatment denoted: therapeutic diphenylcyclopropenone sensitization with weekly scalp DPC. Total RNA was isolated from unfractionated whole blood. This entry comes from a study of human T cells and chemical hapten exposure. On the study more broadly: TCR yields per sample varied, mainly owing to small pooled library volume differences.

Trimming removed 2 bases at V and 7 bases at J, with 9 bases between. Germline V gives CDR1 DFQATT, CDR2 SNEGSKA (reference sequence). The CDR3 totals 11 residues. TCRdb reprocessed the RACE reads with MiXCR, giving one entry per CDR3 protein. The repertoire holds over 35,000 distinct CDR3 sequences, with more than 8.5% as singletons. The sequence was collected from a woman aged 40 to 55 with alopecia areata. Some clones in this sample may be carry-over from other donors' samples. This chain links TRBV20-1 with TRBJ2-7; possibly TRBD1 for D (5 bases). Sequenced here: whole blood, sampled in connection with sensitization to the hapten diphenylcyclopropenone (DPC). CDR3 amino acids: CSARIAGEQYF. The CDR3 DNA sequence: TGCAGTGCTAGAATAGCAGGGGAGCAGTACTTC.